This T cell receptor (beta chain) was sequenced in a study of cytomegalovirus exposure and HLA in healthy donors (dated by TCRdb to 2017 to 2019). Regarding the research as a whole: A later analysis indicated that the 130 or so validation repertoires were generated on the platform also employed for the approximately 700 repertoires of the first cohort. High-throughput TCR immunosequencing, statistical association of individual TCRs with disease status, and machine learning were combined to predict cytomegalovirus infection status. The aim of the study was to test whether cataloging public T cell receptors could identify signatures of past pathogen exposure. Besides the first cohort of about 730 subjects, a separate validation cohort made up of some 110 different subjects was used.

The donors belonged to the validation cohort of approximately 130 subjects, which was separate from the roughly 700-subject first cohort. Study-level results and caveats: The study gave a list of under 200 TCR beta chains associated with cytomegalovirus. A later analysis lacked HLA typing for the validation cohort, so it scored co-occurrence in that cohort across all 130 or so repertoires. A later analysis found that TCRs clustered in the first cohort also tended to co-occur in the roughly 110 validation repertoires, with 94% of cluster scores above 0. The authors suggested that the approach could potentially be generalized to other disease states and immunological phenotypes. In both the original and validation cohorts, the classifier was reported to diagnose cytomegalovirus status with high specificity and sensitivity. While some public TCRs were present in many individuals, most TCR sequences turned up only very rarely across donors. Three of the identified cytomegalovirus-associated TCR beta chains were confirmed in vitro to be specific for cytomegalovirus antigens.

This clone was seen once. Its binding antigen is unknown. No much larger clone is present one base from it, and per-base qualities are unavailable. The CDR3 runs 17 amino acids, cysteine and phenylalanine included. Of the read, only the CDR3 DNA is kept; its 51 bases are in frame from base 1. CDR1 and CDR2, looked up from the germline V gene (reference sequence), are SEHNR and FQNEAQ. Ends trimmed: V by 4 bases, J by 4 bases; bases unmatched to a gene: 9. The library came from the immunoSEQ multiplex PCR assay. In the source study's methods: A statistical classification framework was developed to diagnose cytomegalovirus status using the catalog of TCR beta chain sequences. Entries here come from immuneACCESS through TCRdb and include only in-frame sequences with V and J called. Some clones fail to appear in such tables; in the studies checked, an unresolved V gene covers under half of the shortfall, and the cause of the remainder is unknown. The V and J calls and clone size are taken from that table; D and trimming were inferred from the DNA. Recorded for this sample are under 200,000 clones; more than 80% of them occurred a single time. The ten top clones hold about 3% of the sample.

The clonotype originates from a woman aged 18-29 years in good health and CMV-seropositive. Input material: PBMCs. Rearrangement joined TRBV7-9 to TRBJ2-3; TRBD2 fits 12 bases in the junction. Read as DNA, the sequence is TGTGCCAGCAGCTCCTGGTCGACTAGCGGGGGCGCAGATACGCAGTATTTT. Its product reads: CASSSWSTSGGADTQYF.